The clone carrying this TCR beta chain was detected once. The sample is drawn from a study of shared clonotypes between healthy human individuals. CDR1 is MNHEY and CDR2 is SMNVEV in the germline V gene (reference sequence). Trimming cost V 6 bases and J 6 bases; bases outside gene matches: 17. The CDR3 consists of 18 residues. Profiling relied on immunoSEQ multiplex PCR, and the TCRdb table lists in-frame clones only, not all of them. Of nearly 1,000,000 clones listed, 76% are singletons. Sequencing was done on a sample of memory CD4+ T cells sorted from blood. Subset here: CD45RA-negative fraction. The rearrangement uses TRBV27 and TRBJ1-2; TRBD1 agrees at 12 bases. The source of this sequence is a man in his late teens or twenties in good health. The CDR3 sequence is CASRTHLGQGALGHGYTF. The CDR3, as DNA: TGTGCCAGCAGAACCCACTTGGGACAGGGGGCGCTGGGGCATGGCTACACCTTC.